The clone carrying this TCR beta chain has more than one count but fewer than ten. Its antigen is undetermined. This specimen belongs to a study of T-cell memory formation after mild COVID-19. Study as a whole: Largely, the TCR clusters proved donor specific. Study findings and constraints: Certain responding clones were present in pre-infection memory, suggesting participation of cross-reactive memory.

J was trimmed by 4 bases and V by 6 bases; bases with no gene match: 7. The CDR3 loop spans 15 amino acids. Germline V gene lookup returns CDR1 LNHNV and CDR2 YYDKDF (reference sequence). TCRdb reprocessed the 5' RACE reads via MiXCR and lists one record per CDR3 protein. This sample has hundreds of thousands of distinct CDR3 sequences, with more than 20% found just once. The TCR comes from an adult woman who had mild COVID-19 (a few samples of this study predate the infection). Cell type and time point are not known. Material for sequencing was PBMCs or a T cell subset sorted from them (not recorded which). The chain combines TRBV15 with TRBJ2-3, with TRBD1 identical over 10 bases. DNA for the CDR3: TGTGCCACCAGACCGCGGACAGGGGGAGCAGATACGCAGTATTTT. Translated: CATRPRTGGADTQYF.